By sample fraction, the clone carrying this T cell receptor (beta chain) is medium-sized (0.01 to 0.1%). This sample stems from a study of prognosis after radiotherapy for stage I lung cancer. As for the study in general: From early 2018 through early 2019, patients with stage I non-small cell lung cancer were enrolled.

There are 12 residues in the CDR3. Germline CDR1 SEHNR, CDR2 FQNEAQ (reference sequence). Trimming took 6 bases from V and 6 from J, leaving 8 bases between them. Two separate time points each saw a draw of 5 to 6.5 milliliters of peripheral blood. Genomic DNA was the source, and TCR beta CDR3 was amplified from it by two-round multiplex PCR. Gene-specific TRBV and TRBJ primers were used in PCR round one. From the multiplex PCR reads, TCRdb called clonotypes with MiXCR, one entry per CDR3 protein. The sample lists approximately 28,000 distinct CDR3 sequences; around 43% were seen once. J is TRBJ2-2 and V is TRBV7-9; D might be TRBD1 (5 bases). The sequence was obtained from a donor aged 50 or older with non-small cell lung cancer. The sequencing here drew on PBMCs, taken before or after stereotactic body radiation therapy (not recorded which). The CDR3 DNA is TGTGCCAGCAGAGCAGGGTCCGGGGAGCTGTTTTTT. It codes for CASRAGSGELFF.